This TCR beta chain was found in a study of response to subunit inactivated influenza vaccine. A few counts support this clonotype. Its specificity is not known. TCRdb called the RT-PCR reads again in MiXCR, with one record for every CDR3 protein. The profile shows a few hundred thousand distinct CDR3 sequences, just over 20% of them singletons. The study's findings and limits: Authors suggested each seasonal flu vaccination may recruit only limited numbers of new T cells.

Germline V gene data show CDR1 as LGHDT and CDR2 as YNNKEL (reference sequence). Trimming took 3 bases from V and 0 from J, leaving 9 bases between them. The CDR3 consists of 14 residues. This chain links TRBV3-1 with TRBJ2-7; D gene unclear. This sample comprised PBMCs from blood, obtained less than 22 months after vaccination. This receptor was identified in a man aged 50 to 69 who received an inactivated influenza vaccine. In DNA form, the CDR3 reads TGTGCCAGCAGCCACTGGAGAAGCTCCTACGAGCAGTACTTC. Translated, it gives CASSHWRSSYEQYF.